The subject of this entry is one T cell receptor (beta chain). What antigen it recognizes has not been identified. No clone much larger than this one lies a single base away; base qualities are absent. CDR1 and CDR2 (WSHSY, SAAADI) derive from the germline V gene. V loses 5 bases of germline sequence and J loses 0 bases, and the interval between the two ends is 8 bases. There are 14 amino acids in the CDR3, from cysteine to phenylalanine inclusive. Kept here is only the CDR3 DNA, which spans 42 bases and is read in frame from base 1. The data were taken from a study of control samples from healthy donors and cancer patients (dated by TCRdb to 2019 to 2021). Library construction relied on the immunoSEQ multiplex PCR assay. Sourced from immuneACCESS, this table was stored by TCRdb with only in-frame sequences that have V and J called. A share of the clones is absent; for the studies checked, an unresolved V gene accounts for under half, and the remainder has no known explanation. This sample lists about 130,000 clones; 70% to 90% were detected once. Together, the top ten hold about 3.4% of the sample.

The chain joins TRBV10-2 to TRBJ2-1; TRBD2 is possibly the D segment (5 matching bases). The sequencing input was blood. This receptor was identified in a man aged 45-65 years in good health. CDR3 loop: CASSYGSSYNEQFF. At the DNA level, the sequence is TGCGCCAGCAGTTATGGGAGCTCCTACAATGAGCAGTTCTTC.